The clone carrying this T cell receptor beta chain was seen a handful of times. The antigen is undetermined. This CDR3 is built from 16 residues. Deletions cut 0 bases from V and 8 bases from J, with 14 bases between. Germline V gives CDR1 SGHVS, CDR2 FQNEAQ. This sample is drawn from a study of neoadjuvant nivolumab and ipilimumab in lung cancer. Here immunoSEQ multiplex PCR was the method, and the copy in TCRdb shows in-frame clones only, minus some. The profile covers tens of thousands of clones, with 80% appearing a single time and around 6.1% taken by the ten largest. Study results and limitations: Only a single major-pathologic-response sample was available for clonality analysis. Compared with tumor-adjacent uninvolved lung, resected tumors showed greater richness and clonality. Only two of four nivolumab-treated tumors gained richness and clonality by surgery.

This TCR derives from an adult with non-small cell lung cancer. The chain recombines TRBV7-8 with TRBJ1-6; no clear D. This specimen consisted of peripheral blood, obtained before neoadjuvant nivolumab, alone or with ipilimumab. This chain's CDR3 is CASSLAWLAGDSPLHF. The CDR3 DNA is TGTGCCAGCAGCTTAGCGTGGTTAGCAGGCGATTCACCCCTCCACTTT.